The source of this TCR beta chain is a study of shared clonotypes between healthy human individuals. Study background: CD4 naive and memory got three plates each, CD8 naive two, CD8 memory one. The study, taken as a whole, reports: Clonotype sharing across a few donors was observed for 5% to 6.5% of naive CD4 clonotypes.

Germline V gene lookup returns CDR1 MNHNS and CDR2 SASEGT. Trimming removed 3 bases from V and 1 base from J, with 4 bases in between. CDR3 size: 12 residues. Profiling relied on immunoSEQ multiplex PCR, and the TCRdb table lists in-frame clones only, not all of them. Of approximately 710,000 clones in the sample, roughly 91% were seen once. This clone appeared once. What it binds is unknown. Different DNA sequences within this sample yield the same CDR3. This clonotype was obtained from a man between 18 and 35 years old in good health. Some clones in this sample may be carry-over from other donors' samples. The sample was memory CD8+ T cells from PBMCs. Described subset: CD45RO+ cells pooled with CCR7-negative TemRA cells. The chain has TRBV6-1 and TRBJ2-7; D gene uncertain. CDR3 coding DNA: TGTGCCAGCAGTGATAGGTCCTACGAGCAGTACTTC. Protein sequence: CASSDRSYEQYF.